This TCR beta chain was identified during a study of OX40 agonist ivuxolimab in advanced cancers. Study at large: Dose-escalation patients suffered from hepatocellular carcinoma, melanoma, renal cell or head and neck cancer. The dose-escalation cohort was about 80% male, with a mean age of about 56 years, ranging about 23 to 80.

About this clone: What it recognizes is unknown.

TCRdb's table, derived via immunoSEQ multiplex PCR, lists solely in-frame clones and lacks some. The table has over 45,000 clones, around 79% seen once; the top ten hold 1% to 1.5%. Study-level points and caveats: The CD4+ and CD8+ T cells in the blood had expanded clonally by week 6 at 0.1 to 3.0 mg/kg. Partial responders dosed at 0.1-3.0 mg/kg displayed clonal expansion ranking among the lowest.

The source is an adult with an advanced solid tumor such as melanoma, head and neck, liver or kidney cancer. The sequencing here drew on CD4+ or CD8+ T cells sorted from blood, taken in a trial of the OX40 agonist ivuxolimab.

CDR3 amino acids: CASSPSGTGLYNEQFF. The CDR3 nucleotides read TGCGCCAGCAGCCCGAGCGGGACAGGATTATACAATGAGCAGTTCTTC. The chain has TRBV5-1 and TRBJ2-1; possibly TRBD1 for D (8 bases). CDR1 and CDR2 from the germline V gene are SGHRS and YFSETQ. Trimming cost V 4 bases and J 4 bases, with 18 bases left between them. The CDR3 has 16 amino acids.